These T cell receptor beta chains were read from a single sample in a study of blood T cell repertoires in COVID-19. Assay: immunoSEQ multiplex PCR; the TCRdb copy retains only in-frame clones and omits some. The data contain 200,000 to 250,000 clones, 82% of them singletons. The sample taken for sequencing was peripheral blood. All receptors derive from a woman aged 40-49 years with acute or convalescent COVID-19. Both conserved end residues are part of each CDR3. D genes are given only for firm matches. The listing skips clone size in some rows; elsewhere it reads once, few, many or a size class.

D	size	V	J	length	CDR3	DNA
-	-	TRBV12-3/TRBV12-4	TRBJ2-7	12	CASSPRDNEQYF	TGTGCCAGCAGTCCAAGGGACAACGAGCAGTACTTC
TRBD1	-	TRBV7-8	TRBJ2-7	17	CASSLDRDRAFSYEQYF	TGTGCCAGCAGCTTAGATAGGGACAGGGCCTTCTCCTACGAGCAGTACTTC
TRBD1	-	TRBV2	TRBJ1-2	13	CASSGQGTSGYTF	TGTGCCAGCTCTGGACAGGGGACATCTGGCTACACCTTC
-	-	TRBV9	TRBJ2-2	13	CASAGPPRGELFF	TGTGCCAGCGCTGGGCCCCCAAGGGGGGAGCTGTTTTTT
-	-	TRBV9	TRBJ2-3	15	CASSVGSGHTDTQYF	TGTGCCAGCAGCGTAGGTTCGGGACACACAGATACGCAGTATTTT
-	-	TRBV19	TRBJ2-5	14	CASSIGWGVETQYF	TGTGCCAGTAGTATTGGTTGGGGAGTCGAGACCCAGTACTTC
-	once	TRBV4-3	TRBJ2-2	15	CASSHGGVKTGELFF	TGCGCCAGCAGCCACGGGGGAGTAAAGACCGGGGAGCTGTTTTTT
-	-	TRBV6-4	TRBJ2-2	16	CASSQGFSANTGELFF	TGTGCCAGCAGTCAGGGCTTCTCCGCGAACACCGGGGAGCTGTTTTTT
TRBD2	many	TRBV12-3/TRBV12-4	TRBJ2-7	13	CASSWTSGREQYF	TGTGCCAGCAGTTGGACTAGCGGGAGGGAGCAGTACTTC
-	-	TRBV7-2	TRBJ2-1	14	CASSLEHVYNEQFF	TGTGCCAGCAGCTTAGAGCACGTGTACAATGAGCAGTTCTTC
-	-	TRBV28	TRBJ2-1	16	CASHRLGPSSYNEQFF	TGTGCCAGCCACAGGTTGGGGCCTAGCTCCTACAATGAGCAGTTCTTC
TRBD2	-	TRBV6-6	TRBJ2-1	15	CASSTGLALYNEQFF	TGTGCCAGCAGCACGGGACTAGCGCTCTACAATGAGCAGTTCTTC
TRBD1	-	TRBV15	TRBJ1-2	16	CATSRDSGTGSDGYTF	TGTGCCACCAGCAGAGATAGCGGGACAGGGAGCGATGGCTACACCTTC
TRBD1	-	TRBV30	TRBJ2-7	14	CAWSTGVRPYEQYF	TGTGCCTGGTCCACAGGGGTTCGCCCCTACGAGCAGTACTTC
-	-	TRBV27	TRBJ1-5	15	CASSLWGDGNQPQHF	TGTGCCAGCAGTTTATGGGGGGATGGCAATCAGCCCCAGCATTTT